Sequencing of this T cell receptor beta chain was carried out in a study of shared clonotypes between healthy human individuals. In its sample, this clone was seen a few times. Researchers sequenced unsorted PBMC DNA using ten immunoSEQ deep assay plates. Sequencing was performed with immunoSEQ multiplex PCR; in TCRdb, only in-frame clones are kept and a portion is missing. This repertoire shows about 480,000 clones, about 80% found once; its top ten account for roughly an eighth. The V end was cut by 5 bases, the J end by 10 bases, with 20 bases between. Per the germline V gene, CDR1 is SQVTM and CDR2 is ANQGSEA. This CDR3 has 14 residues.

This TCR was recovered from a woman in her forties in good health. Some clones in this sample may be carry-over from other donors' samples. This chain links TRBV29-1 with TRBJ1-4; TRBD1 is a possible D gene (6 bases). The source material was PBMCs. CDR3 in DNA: TGCAGCGTTAGGTTAGGGGGTCTCGGGGGAAAACTGTTTTTT. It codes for CSVRLGGLGGKLFF.